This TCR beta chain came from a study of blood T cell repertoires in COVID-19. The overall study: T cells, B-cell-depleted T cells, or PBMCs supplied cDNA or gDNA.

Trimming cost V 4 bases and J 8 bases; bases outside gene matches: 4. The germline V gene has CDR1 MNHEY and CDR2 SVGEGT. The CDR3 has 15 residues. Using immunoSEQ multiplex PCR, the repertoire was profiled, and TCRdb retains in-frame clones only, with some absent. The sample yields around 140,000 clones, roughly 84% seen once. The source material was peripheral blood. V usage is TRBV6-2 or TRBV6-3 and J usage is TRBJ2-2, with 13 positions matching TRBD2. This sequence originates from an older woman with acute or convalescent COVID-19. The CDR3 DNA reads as TGTGCCAGCAGTTTGGGACTAGCGGGGCCGGGGGAGCTGTTTTTT. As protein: CASSLGLAGPGELFF.